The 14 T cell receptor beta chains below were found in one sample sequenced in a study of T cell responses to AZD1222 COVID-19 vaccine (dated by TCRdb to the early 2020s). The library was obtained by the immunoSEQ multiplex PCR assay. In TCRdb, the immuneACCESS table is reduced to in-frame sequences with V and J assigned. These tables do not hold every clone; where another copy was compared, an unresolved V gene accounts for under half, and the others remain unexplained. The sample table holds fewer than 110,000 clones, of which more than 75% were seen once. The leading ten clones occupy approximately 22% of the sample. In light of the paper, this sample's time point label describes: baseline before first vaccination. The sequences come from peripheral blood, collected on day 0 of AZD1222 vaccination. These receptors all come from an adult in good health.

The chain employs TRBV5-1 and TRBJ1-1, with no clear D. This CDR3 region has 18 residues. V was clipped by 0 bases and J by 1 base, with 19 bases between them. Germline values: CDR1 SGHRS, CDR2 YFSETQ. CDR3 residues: CASSLGLSARAGNTEAFF. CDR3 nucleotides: TGCGCCAGCAGCTTGGGCCTCTCGGCGAGGGCAGGGAACACTGAAGCTTTCTTT.

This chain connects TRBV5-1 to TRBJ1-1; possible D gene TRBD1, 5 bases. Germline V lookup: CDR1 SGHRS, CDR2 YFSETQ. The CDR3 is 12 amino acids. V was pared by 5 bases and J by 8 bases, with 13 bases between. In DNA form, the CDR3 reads TGCGCCAGCAGTGTGGAGGGGCTAGAAGCTTTCTTT. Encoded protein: CASSVEGLEAFF.

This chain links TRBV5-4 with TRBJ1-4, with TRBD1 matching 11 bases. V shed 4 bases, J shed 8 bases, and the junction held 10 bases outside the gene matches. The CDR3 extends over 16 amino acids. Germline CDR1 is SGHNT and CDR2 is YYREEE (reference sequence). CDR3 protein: CASSLGQGASLEKLFF. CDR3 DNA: TGTGCCAGCAGCCTCGGACAGGGGGCTAGCCTAGAAAAACTGTTTTTT. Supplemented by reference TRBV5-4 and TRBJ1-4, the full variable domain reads ETGVTQSPTHLIKTRGQQVTLRCSSQSGHNTVSWYQQALGQGPQFIFQYYREEENGRGNFPPRFSGLQFPNYSSELNVNALELDDSALYLCASSLGQGASLEKLFFGSGTQLSVL.

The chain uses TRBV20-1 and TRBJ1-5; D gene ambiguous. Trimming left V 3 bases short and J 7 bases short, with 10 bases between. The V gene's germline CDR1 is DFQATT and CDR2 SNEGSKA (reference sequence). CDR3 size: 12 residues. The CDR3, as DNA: TGCAGTGCTAGTAACTGGCGGCAGCCCCAGCATTTT. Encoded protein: CSASNWRQPQHF.

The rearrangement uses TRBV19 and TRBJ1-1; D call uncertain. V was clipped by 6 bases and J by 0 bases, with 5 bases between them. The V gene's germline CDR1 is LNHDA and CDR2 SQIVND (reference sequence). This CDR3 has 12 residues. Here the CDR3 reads CASRILNTEAFF. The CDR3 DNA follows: TGTGCCAGTAGGATACTGAACACTGAAGCTTTCTTT.

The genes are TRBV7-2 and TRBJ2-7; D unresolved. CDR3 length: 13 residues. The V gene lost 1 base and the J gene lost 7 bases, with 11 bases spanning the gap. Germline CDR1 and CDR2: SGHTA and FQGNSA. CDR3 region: CASSLVVYREQYF. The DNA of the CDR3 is TGTGCCAGCAGCTTAGTAGTCTATAGAGAGCAGTACTTC.

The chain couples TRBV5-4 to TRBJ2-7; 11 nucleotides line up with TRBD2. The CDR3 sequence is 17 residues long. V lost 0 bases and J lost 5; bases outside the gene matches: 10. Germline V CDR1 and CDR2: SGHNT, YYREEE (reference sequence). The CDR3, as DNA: TGTGCCAGCAGCTTGGAGGCTTGGTCTAGCGGGGGGAACGAGCAGTACTTC. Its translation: CASSLEAWSSGGNEQYF.

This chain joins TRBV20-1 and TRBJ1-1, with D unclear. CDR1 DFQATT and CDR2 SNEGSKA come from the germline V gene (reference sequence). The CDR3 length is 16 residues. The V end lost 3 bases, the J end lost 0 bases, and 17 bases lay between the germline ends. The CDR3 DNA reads TGCAGTGCTAGTGCAGGAGTCGGGAAAATGAACACTGAAGCTTTCTTT. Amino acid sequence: CSASAGVGKMNTEAFF.

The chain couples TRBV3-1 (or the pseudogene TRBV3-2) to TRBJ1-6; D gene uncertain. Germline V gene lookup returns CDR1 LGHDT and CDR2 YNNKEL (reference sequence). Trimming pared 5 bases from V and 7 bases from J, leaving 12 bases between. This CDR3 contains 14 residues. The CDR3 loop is CASSTRTANSPLHF. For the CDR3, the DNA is TGTGCCAGCAGCACCCGGACGGCAAATTCACCCCTCCACTTT.

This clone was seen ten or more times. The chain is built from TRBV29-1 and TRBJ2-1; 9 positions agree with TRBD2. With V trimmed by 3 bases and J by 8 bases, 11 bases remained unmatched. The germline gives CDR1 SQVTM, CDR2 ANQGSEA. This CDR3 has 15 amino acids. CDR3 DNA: TGCAGCGTTGATGACCCGGGACTAGCTTCAGATGAGCAGTTCTTC. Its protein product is CSVDDPGLASDEQFF.

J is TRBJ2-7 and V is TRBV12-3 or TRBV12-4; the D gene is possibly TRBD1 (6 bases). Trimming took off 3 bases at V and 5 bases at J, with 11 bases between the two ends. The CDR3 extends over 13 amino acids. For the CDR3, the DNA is TGTGCCAGCAGTTTTGGACAGTCCCACGAGCAGTACTTC. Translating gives CASSFGQSHEQYF.

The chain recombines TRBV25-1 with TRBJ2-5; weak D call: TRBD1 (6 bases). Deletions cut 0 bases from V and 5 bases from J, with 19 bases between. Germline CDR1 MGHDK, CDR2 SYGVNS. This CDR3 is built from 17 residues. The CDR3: CASSEYRGFGPGETQYF. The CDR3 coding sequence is TGTGCCAGCAGTGAATACAGGGGCTTCGGACCTGGGGAGACCCAGTACTTC.

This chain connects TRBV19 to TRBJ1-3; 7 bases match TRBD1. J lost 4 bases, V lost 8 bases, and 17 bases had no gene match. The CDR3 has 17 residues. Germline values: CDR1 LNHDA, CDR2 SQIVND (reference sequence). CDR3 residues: CASALRTGFGGGNTIYF. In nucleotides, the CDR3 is TGTGCCAGTGCCCTGCGGACAGGCTTCGGCGGAGGAAACACCATATATTTT.

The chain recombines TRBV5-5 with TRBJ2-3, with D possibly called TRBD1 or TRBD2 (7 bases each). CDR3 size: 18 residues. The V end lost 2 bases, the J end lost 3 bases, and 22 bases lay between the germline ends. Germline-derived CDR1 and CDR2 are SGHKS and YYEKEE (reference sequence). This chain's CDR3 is CASSLGASQGGRTDTQYF. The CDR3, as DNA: TGTGCCAGCAGCTTAGGCGCGTCTCAGGGGGGGAGGACAGATACGCAGTATTTT.